This record covers a single T cell receptor (beta chain). Random hexamers were used to reverse transcribe about 0.45 to 1 ug of RNA. MiXCR, run by TCRdb on the immunoSEQ multiplex PCR reads, gives a single entry per CDR3 protein. The table shows approximately 170,000 distinct CDR3 sequences, with roughly 94% occurring only once. These data belong to a study of CD8 T cells in Susac syndrome. Germline lookup yields CDR1 DFQATT and CDR2 SNEGSKA (reference sequence). With 3 bases removed from V and 3 bases from J, the gap between germline ends came to 8 bases. CDR3 size: 13 residues. Specimen: CD4+ T cells from PBMCs. The receptor comes from a human donor with multiple sclerosis. The V gene is TRBV20-1, the J gene TRBJ1-4; D remains unclear. CDR3 nucleotide sequence: TGCAGTGCTAGGATCGGGGCTAATGAAAAACTGTTTTTT. Translation: CSARIGANEKLFF.